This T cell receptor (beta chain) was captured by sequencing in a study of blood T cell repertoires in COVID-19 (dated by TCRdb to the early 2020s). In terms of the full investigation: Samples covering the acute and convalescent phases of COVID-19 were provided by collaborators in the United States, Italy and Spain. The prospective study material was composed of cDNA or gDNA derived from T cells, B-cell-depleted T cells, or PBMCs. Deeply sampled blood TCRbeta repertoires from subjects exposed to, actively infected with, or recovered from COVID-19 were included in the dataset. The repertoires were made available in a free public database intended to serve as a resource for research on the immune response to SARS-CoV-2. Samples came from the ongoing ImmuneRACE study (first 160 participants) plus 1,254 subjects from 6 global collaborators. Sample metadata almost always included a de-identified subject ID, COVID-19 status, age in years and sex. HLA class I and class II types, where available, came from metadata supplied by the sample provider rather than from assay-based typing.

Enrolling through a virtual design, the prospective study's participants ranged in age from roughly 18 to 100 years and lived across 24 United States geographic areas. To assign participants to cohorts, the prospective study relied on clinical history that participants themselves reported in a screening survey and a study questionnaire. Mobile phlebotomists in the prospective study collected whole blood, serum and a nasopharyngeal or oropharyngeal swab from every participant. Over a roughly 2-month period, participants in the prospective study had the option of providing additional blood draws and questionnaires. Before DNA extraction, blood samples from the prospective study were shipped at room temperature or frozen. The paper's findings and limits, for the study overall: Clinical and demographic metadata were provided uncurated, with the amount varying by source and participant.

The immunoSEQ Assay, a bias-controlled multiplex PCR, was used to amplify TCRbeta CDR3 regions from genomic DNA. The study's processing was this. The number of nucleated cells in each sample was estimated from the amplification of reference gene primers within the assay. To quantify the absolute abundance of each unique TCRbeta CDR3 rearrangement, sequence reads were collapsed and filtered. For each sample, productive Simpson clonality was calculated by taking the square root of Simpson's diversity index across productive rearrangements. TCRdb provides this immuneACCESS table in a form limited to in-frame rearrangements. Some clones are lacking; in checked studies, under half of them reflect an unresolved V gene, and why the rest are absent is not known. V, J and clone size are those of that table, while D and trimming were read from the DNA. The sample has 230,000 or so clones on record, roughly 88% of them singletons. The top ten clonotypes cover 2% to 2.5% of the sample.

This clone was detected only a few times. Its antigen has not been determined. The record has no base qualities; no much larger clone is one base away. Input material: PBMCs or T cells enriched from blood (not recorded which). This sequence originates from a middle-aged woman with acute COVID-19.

The CDR3 corresponds to CASPKSSSAGGRDEQFF. The sequence in DNA is TGTGCCAGCCCTAAGTCCTCTAGCGCGGGAGGGCGGGATGAGCAGTTCTTC. In this chain, TRBV2 is recombined with TRBJ2-1; 9 bases in between match TRBD2. V and J are trimmed by 8 bases and 8 bases, and the gene matches miss 19 bases of the junction. The CDR3 spans 17 residues, from the cysteine through the phenylalanine. Of all the DNA, just the CDR3 is kept, 51 bases in frame from base 1. In the germline V gene, CDR1 corresponds to SNHLY and CDR2 to FYNNEI.